Detailed here is one T cell receptor (beta chain). Sequenced by immunoSEQ multiplex PCR; TCRdb stores in-frame clones only, minus some. The sample contains roughly 2 million clones, approximately 96% of which appear only once. This entry comes from a study of shared clonotypes between healthy human individuals. V was shortened by 5 bases and J by 5 bases, with 18 bases between the two germline ends. This CDR3 has 15 residues. Germline values: CDR1 SEHNR, CDR2 FQNEAQ (reference sequence). The receptor was isolated from a young man in good health. The sample was naive CD4+ T cells sorted from blood. Subset in this sample: CD45RA+ positively selected. This chain connects TRBV7-9 to TRBJ2-5, with D possibly being TRBD1 or TRBD2 (6 bases each). The CDR3 loop is CASSLELGGRETQYF. The CDR3 DNA sequence: TGTGCCAGCAGCCTGGAATTGGGGGGCCGGGAGACCCAGTACTTC.